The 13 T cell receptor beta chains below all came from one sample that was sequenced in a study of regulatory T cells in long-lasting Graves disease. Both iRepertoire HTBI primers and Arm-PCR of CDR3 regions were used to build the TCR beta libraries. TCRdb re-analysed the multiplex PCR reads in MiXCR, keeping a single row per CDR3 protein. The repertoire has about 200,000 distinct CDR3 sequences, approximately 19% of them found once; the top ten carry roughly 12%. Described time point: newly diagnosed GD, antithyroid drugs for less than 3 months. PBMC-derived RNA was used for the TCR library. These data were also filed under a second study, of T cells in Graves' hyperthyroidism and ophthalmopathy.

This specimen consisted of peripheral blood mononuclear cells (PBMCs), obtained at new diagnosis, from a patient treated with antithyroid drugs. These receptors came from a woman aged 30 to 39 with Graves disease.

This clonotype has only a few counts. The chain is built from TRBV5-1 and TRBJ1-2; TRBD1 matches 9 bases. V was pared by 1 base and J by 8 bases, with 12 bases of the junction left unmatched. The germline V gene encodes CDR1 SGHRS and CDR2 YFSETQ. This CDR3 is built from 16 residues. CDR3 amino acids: CASSLINEGQGGGYTF. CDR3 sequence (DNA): TGCGCCAGCAGCTTGATTAATGAGGGACAGGGCGGAGGCTACACCTTC.

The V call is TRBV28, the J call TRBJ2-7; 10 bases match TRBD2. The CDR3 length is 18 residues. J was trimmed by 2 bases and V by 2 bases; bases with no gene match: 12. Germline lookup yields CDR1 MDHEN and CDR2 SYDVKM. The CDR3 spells CASSLGSAGGILTYEQYF. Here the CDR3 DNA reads TGTGCCAGCAGTTTAGGGTCAGCGGGAGGGATATTGACCTACGAGCAGTACTTC.

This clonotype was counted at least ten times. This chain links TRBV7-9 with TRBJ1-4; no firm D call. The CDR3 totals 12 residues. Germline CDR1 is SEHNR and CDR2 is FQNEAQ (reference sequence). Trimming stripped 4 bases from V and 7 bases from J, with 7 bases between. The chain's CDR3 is CASSSIAEKLFF. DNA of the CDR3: TGTGCCAGCAGCTCTATTGCTGAAAAACTGTTTTTT. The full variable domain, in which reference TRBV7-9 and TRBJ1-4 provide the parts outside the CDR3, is DTGVSQNPRHKITKRGQNVTFRCDPISEHNRLYWYRQTLGQGPEFLTYFQNEAQLEKSRLLSDRFSAERPKGSFSTLEIQRTEQGDSAMYLCASSSIAEKLFFGSGTQLSVL.

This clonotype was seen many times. CDR3 in amino acids: CSARKTSGSSYNEQFF. DNA of the CDR3: TGCAGTGCTAGGAAAACTAGCGGGAGCTCCTACAATGAGCAGTTCTTC. The genes are TRBV20-1 and TRBJ2-1; 11 nucleotides match TRBD2. The germline V gene has CDR1 DFQATT and CDR2 SNEGSKA (reference sequence). Trimming at V came to 3 bases and at J to 0 bases, leaving 4 bases not matched to a gene. This CDR3 comprises 16 residues.

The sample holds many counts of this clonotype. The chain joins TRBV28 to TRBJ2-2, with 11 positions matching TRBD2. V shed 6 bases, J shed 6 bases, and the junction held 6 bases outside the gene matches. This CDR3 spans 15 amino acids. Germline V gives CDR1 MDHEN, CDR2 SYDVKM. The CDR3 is CASRRLAGYAGELFF. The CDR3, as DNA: TGTGCCAGCAGACGACTAGCGGGGTACGCCGGGGAGCTGTTTTTT.

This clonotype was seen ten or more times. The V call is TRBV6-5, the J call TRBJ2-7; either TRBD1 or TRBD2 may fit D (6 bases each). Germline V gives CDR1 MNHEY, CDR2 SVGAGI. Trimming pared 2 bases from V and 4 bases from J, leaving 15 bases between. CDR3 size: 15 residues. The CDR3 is CASSYSTGRGYEQYF. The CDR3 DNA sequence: TGTGCCAGCAGTTACAGCACAGGGCGGGGATACGAGCAGTACTTC.

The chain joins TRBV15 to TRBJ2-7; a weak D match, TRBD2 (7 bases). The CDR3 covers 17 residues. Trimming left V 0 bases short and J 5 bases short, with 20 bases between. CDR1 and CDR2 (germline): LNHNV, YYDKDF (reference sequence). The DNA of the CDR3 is TGTGCCACCAGCAGAGATTCGGCGGGGAGGGGGGCGGACGAGCAGTACTTC. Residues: CATSRDSAGRGADEQYF.

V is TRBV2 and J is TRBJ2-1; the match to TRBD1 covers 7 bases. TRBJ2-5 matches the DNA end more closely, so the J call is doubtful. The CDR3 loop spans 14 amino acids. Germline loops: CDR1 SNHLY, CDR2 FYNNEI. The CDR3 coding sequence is TGTGCCAGCAGTGAATTAACAGGGGCAGAGACCCAGTACTTC. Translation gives CASSELTGAETQYF.

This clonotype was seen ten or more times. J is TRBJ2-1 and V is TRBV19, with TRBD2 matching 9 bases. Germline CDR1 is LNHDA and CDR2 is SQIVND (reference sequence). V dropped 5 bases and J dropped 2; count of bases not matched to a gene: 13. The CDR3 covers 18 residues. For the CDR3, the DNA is TGTGCCAGTAGTCCGCGGAGGAGAGCGGGAGGAACCTACAATGAGCAGTTCTTC. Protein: CASSPRRRAGGTYNEQFF.

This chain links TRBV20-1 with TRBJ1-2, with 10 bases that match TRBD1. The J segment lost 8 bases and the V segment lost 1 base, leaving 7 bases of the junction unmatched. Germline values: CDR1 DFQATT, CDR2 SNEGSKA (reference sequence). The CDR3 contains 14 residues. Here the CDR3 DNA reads TGCAGTGCTAGAGGGACAGGGGGGGTATGGGGCTACACCTTC. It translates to CSARGTGGVWGYTF.

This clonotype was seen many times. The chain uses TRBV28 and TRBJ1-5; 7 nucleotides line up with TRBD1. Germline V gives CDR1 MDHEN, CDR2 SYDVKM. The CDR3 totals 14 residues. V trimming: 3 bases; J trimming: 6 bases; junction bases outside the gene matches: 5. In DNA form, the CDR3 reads TGTGCCAGCAGTTTGACAGGGCCCGCTCAGCCCCAGCATTTT. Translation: CASSLTGPAQPQHF.

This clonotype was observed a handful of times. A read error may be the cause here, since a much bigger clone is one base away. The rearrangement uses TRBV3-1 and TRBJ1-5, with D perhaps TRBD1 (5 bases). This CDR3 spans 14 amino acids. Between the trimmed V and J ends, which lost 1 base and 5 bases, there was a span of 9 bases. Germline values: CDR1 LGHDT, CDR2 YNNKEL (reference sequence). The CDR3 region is CASSQGAGYQPQHF. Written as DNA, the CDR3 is TGTGCCAGCAGCCAAGGCGCAGGGTATCAGCCCCAGCATTTT.

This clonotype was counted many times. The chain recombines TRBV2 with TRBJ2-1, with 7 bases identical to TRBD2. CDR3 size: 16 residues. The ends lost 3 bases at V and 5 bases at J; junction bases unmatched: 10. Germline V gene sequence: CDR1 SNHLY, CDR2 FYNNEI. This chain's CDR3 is CASSEVAGLSNNEQFF. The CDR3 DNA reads TGTGCCAGCAGTGAGGTTGCGGGACTATCGAACAATGAGCAGTTCTTC.